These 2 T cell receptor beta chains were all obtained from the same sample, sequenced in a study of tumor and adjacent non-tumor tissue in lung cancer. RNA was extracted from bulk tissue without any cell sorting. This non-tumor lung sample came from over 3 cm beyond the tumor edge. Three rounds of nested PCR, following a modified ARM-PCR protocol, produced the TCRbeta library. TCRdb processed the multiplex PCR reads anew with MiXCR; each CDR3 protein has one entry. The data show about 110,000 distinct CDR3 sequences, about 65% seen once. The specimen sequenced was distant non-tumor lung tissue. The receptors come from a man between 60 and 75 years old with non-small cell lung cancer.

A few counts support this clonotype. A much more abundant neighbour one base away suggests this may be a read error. CDR3 in DNA: TGCAGCGCCGATAAAGGGAACACTGAAGCTTTCTTT. It yields the protein CSADKGNTEAFF. The chain recombines TRBV29-1 with TRBJ1-1; no clear D gene. In germline, CDR1 is SQVTM, CDR2 ANQGSEA. The CDR3 spans 12 residues. Trimming left V 7 bases short and J 1 base short, with 10 bases between.

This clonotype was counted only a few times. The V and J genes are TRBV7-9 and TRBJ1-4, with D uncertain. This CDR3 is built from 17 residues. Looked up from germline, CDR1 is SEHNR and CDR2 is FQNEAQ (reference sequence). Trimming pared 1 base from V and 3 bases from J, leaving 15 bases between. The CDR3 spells CASSLDGVRAANEKLFF. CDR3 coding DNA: TGTGCCAGCAGCTTAGATGGGGTCCGTGCGGCTAATGAAAAACTGTTTTTT.